This section outlines one TCR beta chain sequence together with its context. Its antigen is currently not known. Base qualities were left out, and no much larger clone turns up one base away. Libraries were prepared through the immunoSEQ multiplex PCR assay. For the multiplex PCR, a mixture combining 60 forward primers for TCR Vbeta segments and 13 reverse primers for TCR Jbeta segments was used. A multiplex PCR assay on genomic DNA amplified the CDR3 region of rearranged TCR beta genes. Amplified TCR beta libraries were sequenced as 87-base-pair reads on the Illumina HiSeq System. In the paper's pipeline: Across the 666 repertoires, a later analysis counted about 81 million unique TCR beta chains, roughly 11 million of which were shared by at least two donors. To remove PCR and sequencing errors, raw reads were error-corrected and collapsed into unique sequences using a nearest-neighbor algorithm that merged closely related sequences. V, D and J gene segments were assigned by aligning CDR3 sequences to IMGT reference sequences. Each retained sequence needed at least a six-nucleotide match to both a V gene segment and a J gene segment. Rearrangements were classified as productive when the CDR3 lacked stop codons and remained in frame with V and J, and all other rearrangements were classified as non-productive. Following IMGT convention, CDR3 was defined as the stretch from the second conserved V-encoded cysteine up to the conserved J-encoded phenylalanine. The earlier analysis of some 600 of the donors excluded sequences that lacked an unambiguous match to a single V gene segment. An earlier analysis of over 450 of the donors classified V segments as functional when productive rearrangements were above 56.7% and as segregating when the standard deviation between donors was above 5%. A statistical classification framework was built to diagnose cytomegalovirus status from the catalog of TCR beta chain sequences. A later analysis assigned V and J genes by comparing TCR nucleotide sequences with IMGT/GENE-DB human TR gene sequences. A later analysis assigned CDR3 sequences and most-parsimonious VDJ recombination scenarios with the TCRdist pipeline. In a later analysis, each TCR beta chain was defined by its CDR3 amino acid sequence together with its V-gene family, and reads without a unique V-gene family were excluded. A later analysis removed several hundred highly shared, low-generation-probability nucleotide sequences to deal with suspected cross-contamination and a sequencing artifact. In a later analysis, a clonal expansion index was calculated for each public chain from normalized within-repertoire ranks of inferred template counts. In a later analysis, generation probabilities were computed using a VDJ recombination model fitted to out-of-frame rearrangements, and the results were checked against IGoR. In a later analysis, hypergeometric tests were used to score TCR-TCR, TCR-HLA and TCR-CMV co-occurrence, with a repertoire-size bias correction applied to TCR pairs. To estimate false discovery rates, a later analysis permuted the HLA or CMV assignments 20 times. A later analysis grouped co-occurring TCRs with DBSCAN, adding TCRdist sequence similarity when clustering within HLA-allele-positive subsets. Repertoires with fewer than 30,000 or more than 120,000 public chains were left out of co-occurrence clustering, as were about five repertoires with anomalous nucleotide sharing. TCRdb stores this immuneACCESS table with in-frame sequences only. Part of the clones is absent; in the studies checked, under half of the shortfall reflects unresolved V genes, and no reason is known for the rest. The V and J calls and the clone size are those of that table, but D and trimming were determined from the DNA. This sample lists around 120,000 clones; about four fifths were detected once. The ten largest account for about 4% of the sample.

The cohort comprised 710 or so healthy bone marrow donors. Cohort members were all nominally healthy when sampled, although unrecorded immune exposures were likely present. The donor was CMV seronegative and was included in the group of approximately 350 seronegative cohort members. Each donor provided a peripheral blood sample, and peripheral blood mononuclear cells were used for TCR beta sequencing. The Qiagen DNeasy Blood Extraction Kit was used to extract genomic DNA from the blood cell samples. The sample is drawn from a study of cytomegalovirus exposure and HLA in healthy donors (dated by TCRdb to about 2017). Context from the whole study: An earlier analysis of roughly 500 of the donors reported 276 Gb of sequence data and around 120 million unique TCR beta sequences obtained from about 179 million T cells. About 300 gigabases of sequencing data and around 80 million unique TCR sequences made up an early release that covered fewer than 650 HLA-typed donors. Among the roughly 390 genotyped donors, around 81% belonged to the genetic ancestry cluster associated with self-reported Caucasian donors. The study aimed to test whether signatures of past pathogen exposure could be identified by cataloging public T cell receptors. Using immunosequencing, the study profiled T cell repertoires from roughly 650 subjects and related those repertoires to cytomegalovirus serostatus. A separate validation cohort of roughly 130 different subjects was used in addition to the roughly 700-subject first cohort. The study combined high-throughput TCR immunosequencing, statistical association of individual TCRs with disease status, and machine learning to predict cytomegalovirus infection status. A later analysis re-analyzed previously published TCR beta repertoires from roughly 630 donors and added high-resolution HLA genotyping to study TCR occurrence patterns. Rather than drawing on any new phenotypic data, the later analysis identified candidate immune exposures from TCR beta sequences and the way those sequences occurred across donors. An earlier analysis of about 620 of the donors applied high-throughput TCR beta sequencing to assess whether each TCR beta V gene segment acted as functional or pseudogenic. Donor age, sex, ethnicity and CMV serostatus were collected together with the repertoire data. Genome-wide SNP genotypes for about 60% of the roughly 700 donors were used in a later genetic analysis, which treated that subset as a discovery cohort. Every discovery cohort repertoire had been produced on one sequencing platform. HLA typing covered class I and class II loci at four-digit resolution. Typing coverage differed by locus: A, B, C, DRB1 and DQB1 were typed in about 629-640 donors, DQA1 in 500 to 550, DPA1 in some 600, and DPB1 in 450 to 480. About 5 DR-DQ haplotypes were handled as single units for association and clustering, since linkage in the cohort was strong. Across 398 genotyped donors of the cohort, an average of roughly 230,000 unique TCR beta nucleotide sequences per donor were sequenced, and approximately 19% of those sequences were non-productive. On the study overall, not on this receptor specifically: Presence/absence analyses assumed roughly uniform sequencing depth across donors, an assumption that may not hold. Broadly in line with IMGT annotations, most TCR beta V segments showed up in productive rearrangements about 90% or about 30% of the time in an earlier analysis of several hundred of the donors. V-gene and J-gene trimming of TCR beta chains was associated with a missense DCLRE1C variant in a later genetic analysis, and the association was replicated in an independent cohort. A further reported finding was that TCR beta sequences accurately predicted the HLA-A and HLA-B alleles for most subjects in the first cohort. Most CMV-associated TCR beta chains appeared to be HLA-restricted in a later analysis, and the HLA associations seemed to be driven largely by CMV exposure. Several of the top co-occurrence clusters appeared to be linked to parvovirus B19, influenza, CMV and Epstein-Barr virus, according to a later analysis. Because counts were too low, around 17 rarely observed V segments, including chromosome 9 orphons, were left out of the earlier analysis of about 500 of the donors. The classifier was reported to diagnose cytomegalovirus status with high specificity and sensitivity in both the original cohort and the validation cohort. Specific HLA alleles were associated with 15,000 to 20,000 TCR beta sequences at a false discovery rate of 0.05 in a later analysis. The sequencing pipeline was judged likely to have produced a cluster of highly shared sequence variants as a technical artifact. Immune exposure information for the cohort was limited to CMV serostatus. A later genetic analysis reported fewer N-insertions in productive TCRs among donors in an Asian-associated ancestry cluster than the roughly 620-donor mean. When HLA alleles, especially DR and DQ, strongly co-occurred, attributing TCR associations to individual alleles was difficult. In a later analysis, TCR association rates were found to vary across HLA loci, with the most associated TCRs seen for DRB1 alleles and the fewest for HLA-C alleles. According to the authors, the approach could potentially be generalized to other disease states and immunological phenotypes. This cohort had only TCR beta chains sequenced, and the lack of alpha or paired-chain data limited which features could be detected. In vitro tests confirmed that a few of the cytomegalovirus-associated TCR beta chains recognize cytomegalovirus antigens. Linkage disequilibrium might explain the correlated functional status among segregating V segments, but an unknown experimental factor could not be excluded. Some IMGT-functional V segments, including TRBV6-2 and TRBV6-3, could not be told apart with the 87-base-pair reads, so those segments were excluded. Compared with equally common non-associated chains, HLA-associated TCR beta chains in a later analysis were more clonally expanded and had lower generation probabilities. Because HLA typing was unavailable for some donors at each locus, only the typed subset was used in association tests. Most TCR sequences were observed very rarely across donors, whereas some public TCRs were present in many individuals. The study gave a list of over 150 TCR beta chains associated with cytomegalovirus.

V has 5 bases trimmed and J has 7 bases trimmed; junction bases matching no gene number 11. CDR1 and CDR2 are drawn from the germline V gene (reference sequence): SEHNR, FQNEAQ. The CDR3 contains 14 residues, cysteine and phenylalanine counted. Just the 42-base CDR3 DNA is kept, in frame starting at base 1. The sample comprised PBMCs. The receptor comes from a woman between 35 and 50 years old in good health and CMV-seronegative. In this chain, TRBV7-9 is recombined with TRBJ2-7, and 7 junctional nucleotides match TRBD2. The CDR3 region: CASSPVVTAGEQYF. The DNA sequence is TGTGCCAGCAGCCCTGTGGTGACAGCGGGGGAGCAGTACTTC.